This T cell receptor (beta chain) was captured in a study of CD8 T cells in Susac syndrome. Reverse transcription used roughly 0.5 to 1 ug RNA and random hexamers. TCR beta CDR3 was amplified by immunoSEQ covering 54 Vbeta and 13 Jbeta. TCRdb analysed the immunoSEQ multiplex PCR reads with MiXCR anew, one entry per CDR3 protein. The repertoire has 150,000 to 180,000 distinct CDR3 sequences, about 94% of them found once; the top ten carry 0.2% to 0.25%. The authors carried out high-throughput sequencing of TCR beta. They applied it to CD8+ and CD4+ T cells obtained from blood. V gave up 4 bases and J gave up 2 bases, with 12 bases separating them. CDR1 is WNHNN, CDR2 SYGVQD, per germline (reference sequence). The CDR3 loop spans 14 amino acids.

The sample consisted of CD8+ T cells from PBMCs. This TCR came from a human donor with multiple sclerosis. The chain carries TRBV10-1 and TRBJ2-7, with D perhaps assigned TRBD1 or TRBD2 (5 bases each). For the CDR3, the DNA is TGCGCCAGCAGTGCGGGACCCTTCACCTACGAGCAGTACTTC. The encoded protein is CASSAGPFTYEQYF.